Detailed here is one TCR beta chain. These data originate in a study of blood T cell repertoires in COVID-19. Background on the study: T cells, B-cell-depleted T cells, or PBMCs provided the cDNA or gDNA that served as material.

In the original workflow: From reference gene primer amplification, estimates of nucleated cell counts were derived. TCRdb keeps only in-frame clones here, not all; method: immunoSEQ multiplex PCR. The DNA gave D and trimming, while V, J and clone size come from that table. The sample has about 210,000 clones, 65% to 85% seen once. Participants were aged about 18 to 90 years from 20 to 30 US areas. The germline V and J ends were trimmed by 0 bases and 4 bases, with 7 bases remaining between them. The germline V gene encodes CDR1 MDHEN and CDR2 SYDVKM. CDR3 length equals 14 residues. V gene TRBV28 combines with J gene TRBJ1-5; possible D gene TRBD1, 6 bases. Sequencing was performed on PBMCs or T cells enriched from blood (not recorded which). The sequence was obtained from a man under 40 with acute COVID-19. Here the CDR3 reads CASSLWRGNQPQHF. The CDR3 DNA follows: TGTGCCAGCAGTTTATGGAGGGGGAATCAGCCCCAGCATTTT. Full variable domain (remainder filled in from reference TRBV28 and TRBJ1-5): DVKVTQSSRYLVKRTGEKVFLECVQDMDHENMFWYRQDPGLGLRLIYFSYDVKMKEKGDIPEGYSVSREKKERFSLILESASTNQTSMYLCASSLWRGNQPQHFGDGTRLSIL.